The source of this TCR beta chain is a study of blood T cell repertoires in COVID-19. Authors' analysis steps: The authors estimated nucleated cell counts from reference gene primer amplification. Profiled with immunoSEQ multiplex PCR; TCRdb holds only in-frame clones, not every one. The V and J calls and clone size are taken from that table; D and trimming were inferred from the DNA. The sample carries 270,000 or so clones, roughly 86% recorded once. The CDR3 covers 13 residues. Germline V gene lookup returns CDR1 SGDLS and CDR2 YYNGEE. V lost 3 bases to trimming and J lost 2 bases, with 8 bases between them.

This TCR came from a man between 35 and 55 years old with active or convalescent COVID-19. The genes are TRBV9 and TRBJ1-2; D might be TRBD1 (5 bases). Sequenced sample: peripheral blood. This CDR3 is CASSAGGNYGYTF. DNA for the CDR3: TGTGCCAGCAGCGCGGGGGGGAACTATGGCTACACCTTC.